This T cell receptor beta chain was recorded in a study of T cells expressing NK-cell markers. General study points: In several donors, dominant clonotypes made up about 28.3-65% of CD3+CD56-NKG2C+ cells.

After re-calling the 5' RACE reads, TCRdb lists one entry per CDR3 protein, DNA absent. Its table lists 200,000 to 300,000 distinct CDR3 sequences. Of note for this clonotype: The target antigen is unknown.

Germline CDR1 is MNHEY and CDR2 is SVGAGI. CDR3 length equals 15 residues. The source material was blood T cells: a sorted CD56 or NKG2C T cell subset, CD4+ or CD8+ T cells, or bulk PBMC T cells (not recorded which). This TCR was recovered from a woman between 18 and 70 years old in good health. The V call is TRBV6-5, the J call TRBJ2-3; TCRdb names TRBD1, which stays unverified in the absence of DNA. CDR3: CASSYPQGAQHTQYF.